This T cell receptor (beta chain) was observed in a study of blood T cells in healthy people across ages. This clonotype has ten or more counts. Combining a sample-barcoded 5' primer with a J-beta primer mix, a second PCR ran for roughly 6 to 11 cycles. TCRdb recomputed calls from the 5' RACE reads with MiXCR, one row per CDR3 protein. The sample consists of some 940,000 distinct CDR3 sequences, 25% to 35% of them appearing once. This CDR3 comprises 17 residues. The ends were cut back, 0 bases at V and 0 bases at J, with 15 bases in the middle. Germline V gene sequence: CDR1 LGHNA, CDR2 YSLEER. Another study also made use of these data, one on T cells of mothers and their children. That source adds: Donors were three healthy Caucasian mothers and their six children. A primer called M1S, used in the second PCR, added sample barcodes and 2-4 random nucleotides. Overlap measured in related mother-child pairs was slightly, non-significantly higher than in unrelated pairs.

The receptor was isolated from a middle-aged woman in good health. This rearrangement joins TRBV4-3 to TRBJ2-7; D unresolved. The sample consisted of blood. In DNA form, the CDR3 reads TGCGCCAGCAGCCAAGACTGGGCGGTGAGTGGCTCCTACGAGCAGTACTTC. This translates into CASSQDWAVSGSYEQYF.